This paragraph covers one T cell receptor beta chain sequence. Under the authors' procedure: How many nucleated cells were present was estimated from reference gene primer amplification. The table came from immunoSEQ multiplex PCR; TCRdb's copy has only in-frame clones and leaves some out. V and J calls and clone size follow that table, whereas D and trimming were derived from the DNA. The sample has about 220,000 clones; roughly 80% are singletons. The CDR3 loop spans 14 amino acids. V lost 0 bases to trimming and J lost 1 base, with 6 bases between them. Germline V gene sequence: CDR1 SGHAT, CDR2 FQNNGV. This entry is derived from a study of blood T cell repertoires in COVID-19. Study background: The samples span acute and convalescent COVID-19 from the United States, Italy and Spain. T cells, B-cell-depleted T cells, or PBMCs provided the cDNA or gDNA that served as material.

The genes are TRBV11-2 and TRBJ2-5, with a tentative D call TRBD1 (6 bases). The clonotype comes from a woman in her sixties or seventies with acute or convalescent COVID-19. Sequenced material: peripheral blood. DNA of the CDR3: TGTGCCAGCAGCTTAGAGGGGGCCCAAGAGACCCAGTACTTC. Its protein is CASSLEGAQETQYF.